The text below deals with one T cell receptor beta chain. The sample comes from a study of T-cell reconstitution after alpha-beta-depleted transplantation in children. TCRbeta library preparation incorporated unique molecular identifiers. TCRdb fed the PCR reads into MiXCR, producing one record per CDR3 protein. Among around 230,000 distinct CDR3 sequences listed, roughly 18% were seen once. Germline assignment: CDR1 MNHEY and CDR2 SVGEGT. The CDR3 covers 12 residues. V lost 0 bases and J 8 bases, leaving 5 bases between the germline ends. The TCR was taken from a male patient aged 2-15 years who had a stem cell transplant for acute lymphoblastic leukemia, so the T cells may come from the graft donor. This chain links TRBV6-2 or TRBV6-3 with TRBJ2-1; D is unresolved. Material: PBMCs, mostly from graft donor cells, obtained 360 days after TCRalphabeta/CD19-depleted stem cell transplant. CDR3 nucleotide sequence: TGTGCCAGCAGTTACTCTAGCTATGAGCAGTTCTTC. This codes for CASSYSSYEQFF.